This T cell receptor beta chain was found in a study of blood T cell repertoires in COVID-19. Study as a whole: COVID-19 samples, acute and convalescent, were from the United States, Italy and Spain. PBMCs, B-cell-depleted T cells, or T cells provided the cDNA or gDNA that made up the material.

The V segment lost 4 bases and the J segment 1 base; nucleotides outside the gene matches: 8. In germline, CDR1 is KGHSH, CDR2 LQKENI. The CDR3 loop spans 16 amino acids. Methods used by the authors: The authors estimated nucleated cell counts from reference gene primer amplification. The repertoire was sequenced with immunoSEQ multiplex PCR; TCRdb's copy has only in-frame clones and lacks some. The V and J calls and clone size come from that table; D and trimming were worked out from the DNA. This sample has around 77,000 clones, with under 80% found just once. Sequences were obtained from peripheral blood. This clonotype originated in a woman of 80 years or more with active or convalescent COVID-19. This sequence joins TRBV18 and TRBJ2-5, with 8 bases aligning to TRBD2. The DNA for the CDR3 is TGTGCCAGCTCACGGGGCGGGGGGCCCCTCCAAGAGACCCAGTACTTC. Its translation is CASSRGGGPLQETQYF.